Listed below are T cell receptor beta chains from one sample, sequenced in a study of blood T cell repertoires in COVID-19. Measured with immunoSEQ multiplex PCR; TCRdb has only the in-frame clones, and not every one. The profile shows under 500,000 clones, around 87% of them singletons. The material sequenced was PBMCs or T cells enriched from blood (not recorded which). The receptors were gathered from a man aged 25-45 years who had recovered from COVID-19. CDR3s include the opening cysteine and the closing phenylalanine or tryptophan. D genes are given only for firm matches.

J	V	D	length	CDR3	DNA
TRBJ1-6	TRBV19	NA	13	CASRGVDGSPLHF	TGTGCCAGTAGAGGGGTGGATGGTTCACCCCTCCACTTT
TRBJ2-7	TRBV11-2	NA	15	CASSLDGQALGEQYF	TGTGCCAGCAGCTTAGATGGCCAGGCCTTAGGCGAGCAGTACTTC
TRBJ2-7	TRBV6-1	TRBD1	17	CASSEAGTGTGGREQYF	TGTGCCAGCAGTGAAGCAGGGACCGGGACAGGGGGCAGGGAGCAGTACTTC
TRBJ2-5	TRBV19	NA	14	CASSATYSVGTQYF	TGTGCCAGTAGTGCCACATATAGCGTGGGGACCCAGTACTTC
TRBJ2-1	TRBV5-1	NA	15	CASSFTLPSYNEQFF	TGCGCCAGCAGCTTTACTCTGCCCTCCTACAATGAGCAGTTCTTC
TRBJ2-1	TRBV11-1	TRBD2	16	CASSRSWEGRANEQFF	TGTGCCAGCAGCCGAAGCTGGGAGGGCCGTGCAAATGAGCAGTTCTTC
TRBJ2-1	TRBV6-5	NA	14	CASAGQSSYNEQFF	TGTGCCAGCGCTGGACAGAGCTCCTACAATGAGCAGTTCTTC
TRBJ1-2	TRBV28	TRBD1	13	CASRQTGGKGYTF	TGTGCCAGCAGACAGACAGGGGGCAAAGGCTACACCTTC
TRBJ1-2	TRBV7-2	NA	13	CASSLQREYGYTF	TGTGCCAGCAGCTTACAAAGGGAGTATGGCTACACCTTC
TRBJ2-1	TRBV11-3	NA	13	CASSVRGGNEQFF	TGTGCCAGCAGTGTTCGTGGGGGGAATGAGCAGTTCTTC
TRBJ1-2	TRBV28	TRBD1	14	CASSLGAGGYGYTF	TGTGCCAGCAGTTTAGGCGCAGGGGGCTATGGCTACACCTTC
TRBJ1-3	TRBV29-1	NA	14	CSVEDSGTGNTIYF	TGCAGCGTTGAAGATTCAGGGACTGGAAACACCATATATTTT
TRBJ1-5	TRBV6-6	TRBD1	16	CASSYLRTGADQPQHF	TGTGCCAGCAGTTACTTGCGGACAGGGGCAGATCAGCCCCAGCATTTT
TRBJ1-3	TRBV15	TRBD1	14	CATSQTGSGNTIYF	TGTGCCACCAGCCAGACAGGGTCCGGAAACACCATATATTTT
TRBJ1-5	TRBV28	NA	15	CASSLLAGGGQPQHF	TGTGCCAGCAGTTTATTGGCGGGGGGCGGTCAGCCCCAGCATTTT
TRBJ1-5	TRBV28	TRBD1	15	CASSLPGGSFQPQHF	TGTGCCAGCAGTTTACCAGGGGGCAGTTTTCAGCCCCAGCATTTT
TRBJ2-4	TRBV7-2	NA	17	CASSSKASSGPKNIQYF	TGTGCCAGCAGCTCCAAAGCCTCTAGTGGTCCCAAAAACATTCAGTACTTC
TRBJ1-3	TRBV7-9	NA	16	CASSLKKKSGWNTIYF	TGTGCCAGCAGCTTAAAAAAAAAGTCGGGTTGGAACACCATATATTTT
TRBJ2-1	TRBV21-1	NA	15	CASSTRDRGLNEQFF	TGTGCCAGCAGCACCCGGGACAGGGGGCTTAATGAGCAGTTCTTC
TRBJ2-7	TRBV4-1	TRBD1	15	CASSQADRGSYEQYF	TGCGCCAGCAGCCAAGCGGACAGGGGATCCTACGAGCAGTACTTC
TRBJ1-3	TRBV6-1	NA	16	CASSEARVQLENTIYF	TGTGCCAGCAGTGAAGCGAGGGTGCAGTTGGAAAACACCATATATTTT
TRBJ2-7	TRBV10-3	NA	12	CATGQTLYEQYF	TGTGCCACCGGACAGACTCTCTACGAGCAGTACTTC
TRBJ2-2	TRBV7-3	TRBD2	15	CASREGTSGSLELFF	TGTGCCAGCAGAGAGGGGACTAGCGGGAGTCTGGAGCTGTTTTTT
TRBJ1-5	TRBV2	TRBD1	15	CASSVPTGGNQPQHF	TGTGCCAGCAGTGTACCGACAGGGGGGAATCAGCCCCAGCATTTT
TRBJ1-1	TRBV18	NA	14	CASSPGAGDTEAFF	TGTGCCAGCTCACCAGGGGCCGGAGACACTGAAGCTTTCTTT
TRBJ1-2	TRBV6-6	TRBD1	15	CASSSRDRGHYGYTF	TGTGCCAGCAGCTCTCGGGACAGGGGACACTATGGCTACACCTTC
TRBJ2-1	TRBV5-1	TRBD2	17	CASSEQAGTSGKNEQFF	TGCGCCAGCAGCGAACAAGCCGGGACTAGCGGAAAGAATGAGCAGTTCTTC